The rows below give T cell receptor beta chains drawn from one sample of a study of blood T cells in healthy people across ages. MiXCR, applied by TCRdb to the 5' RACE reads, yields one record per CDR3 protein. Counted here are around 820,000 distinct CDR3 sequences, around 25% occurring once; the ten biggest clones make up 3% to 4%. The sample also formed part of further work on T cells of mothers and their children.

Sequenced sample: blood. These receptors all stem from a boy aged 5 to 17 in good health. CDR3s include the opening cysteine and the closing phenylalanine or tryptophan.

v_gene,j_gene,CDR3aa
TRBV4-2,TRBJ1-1,CASSQVGSEMNTEAFF
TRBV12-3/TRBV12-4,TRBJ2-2,CASSFQGAGTGELFF
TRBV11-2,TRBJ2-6,CASRGVRTGKAGANVLTF
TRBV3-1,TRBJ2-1,CASSQEGRHEQFF
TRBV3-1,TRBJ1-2,CASSQAVAYGYTF
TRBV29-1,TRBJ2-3,CSVSRSGTDTQYF
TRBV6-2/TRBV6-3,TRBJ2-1,CASSYSTGTSGRGTYNEQFF
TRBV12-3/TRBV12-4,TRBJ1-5,CASTPQGNSNQSQHF
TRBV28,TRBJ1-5,CASSLRRYNQPQHF
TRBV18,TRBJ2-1,CASSPRSLGLAGGSGHNEQFF
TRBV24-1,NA,CATTDRNEQFF
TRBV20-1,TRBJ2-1,CSARGQGVGFEQFF
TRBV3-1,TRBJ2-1,CASSQDPSGGLIF
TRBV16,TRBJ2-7,CASSQSQHYEQYF
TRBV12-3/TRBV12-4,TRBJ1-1,CASSLASVIEAFF
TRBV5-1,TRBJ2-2,CASSRTSGGSTGELFF
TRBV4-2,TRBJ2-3,CASSQDSGGAQGRDTQYF
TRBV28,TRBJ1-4,CASSPRLAGVGEKLFF
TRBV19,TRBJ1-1,CASSTSVNTEAFF
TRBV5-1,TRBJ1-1,CASSLEAGGVGTEAFF
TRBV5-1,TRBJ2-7,CASSSTSGGASYEQYF
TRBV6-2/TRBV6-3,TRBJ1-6,CASSSVFAPQNSPLHF
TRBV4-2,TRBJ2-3,CASSQEGIAGDTQYF
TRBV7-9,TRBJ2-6,CASSLSVFSGANVLTF
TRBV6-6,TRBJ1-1,CASSYADYMNTEAFF
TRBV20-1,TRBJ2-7,CSLRGGPYEQYF
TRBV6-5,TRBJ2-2,CASRAQGARGELFF
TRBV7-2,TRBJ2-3,CASSLASTGELTDTQYF
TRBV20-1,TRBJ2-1,CSARVPGSNEQFF
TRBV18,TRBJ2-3,CASSPPQARADTQYF
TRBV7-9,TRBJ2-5,CASSLGKETQYF
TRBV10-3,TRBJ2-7,CAIATSGNEQYF
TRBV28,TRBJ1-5,CASSLWGGDQPQHF
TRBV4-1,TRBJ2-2,CASSPDPITGELFF
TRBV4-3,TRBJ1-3,CASNQDLGTRPGNTIYF
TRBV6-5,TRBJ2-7,CASSLKHTGGEQYF
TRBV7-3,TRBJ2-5,CASSLIAGPQETQYF
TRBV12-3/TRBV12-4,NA,CASSPLTSGPNEQFF
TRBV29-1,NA,CSGLDRTYEQYF
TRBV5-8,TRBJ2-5,CASSLAVSWQETQYF
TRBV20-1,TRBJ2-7,CSAIPGTSYEQYF
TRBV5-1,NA,CASSSNLSPDEQYF
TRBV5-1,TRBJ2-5,CASSLGVPETQYF
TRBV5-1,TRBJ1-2,CASSTGQGAYYGYTF
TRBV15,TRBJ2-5,CATSRETGGRETQYF
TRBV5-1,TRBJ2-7,CTSRLDSYEQYF
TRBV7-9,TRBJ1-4,CASASRFNEKLFF
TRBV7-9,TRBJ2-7,CASSSLTGTVAYEQYF
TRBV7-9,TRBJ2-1,CASSSGTGVSHEQFF
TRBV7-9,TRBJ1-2,CASSLMGDPPDGYTF
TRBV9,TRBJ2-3,CASSLEREDTQYF
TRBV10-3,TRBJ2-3,CAISSYRDRGTDTQYF
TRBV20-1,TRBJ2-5,CSAPWWETQYF
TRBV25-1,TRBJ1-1,CASSVLPGGSEAFF
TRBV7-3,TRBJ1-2,CASSSLTAVNYGYTF
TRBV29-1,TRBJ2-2,CSVGGAVGELFF
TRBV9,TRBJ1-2,CASGSENYGYTF
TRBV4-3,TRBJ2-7,CASSRSTALSSYEQYF